The rows below give T cell receptor beta chains drawn from one sample of a study of a mutant IDH1 vaccine in newly diagnosed glioma. TCRdb's copy holds only in-frame clones and misses some; the assay was immunoSEQ multiplex PCR. The data contain 50,000 to 70,000 clones, roughly 74% of them singletons. These receptors' targets are unknown. Sequenced material: PBMCs, taken from a glioma patient whose treatment included an IDH1 peptide vaccine. These receptors came from a man aged 50-59 years with glioma. Each CDR3 is given with its conserved first and last residue. A D gene is named only where the DNA matches it firmly. Clone size is shown for a subset of rows, as once, few, many or a class of expanded clone.

d_call,clone_size,v_call,j_call,cdr3_aa,cdr3_nt
-,-,TRBV5-6,TRBJ2-5,CASSISGSQETQYF,TGTGCCAGCAGCATCTCGGGTTCCCAAGAGACCCAGTACTTC
-,-,TRBV14,TRBJ1-2,CASSHPPANYGYTF,TGTGCCAGCAGCCATCCCCCTGCTAACTATGGCTACACCTTC
-,-,TRBV5-1,TRBJ2-7,CASSLGAGSSIYEQYF,TGCGCCAGCAGCTTGGGGGCGGGTTCCTCTATATACGAGCAGTACTTC
-,-,TRBV18,TRBJ2-1,CASSPQGGNEQFF,TGTGCCAGCTCACCCCAGGGGGGCAATGAGCAGTTCTTC
TRBD1,-,TRBV13,TRBJ1-1,CASSSSGGAAFF,TGTGCCAGCAGCTCTTCAGGGGGCGCGGCTTTCTTT
-,-,TRBV6-1,TRBJ1-2,CASSEPPAVIYGYTF,TGTGCCAGCAGTGAACCCCCTGCGGTGATCTATGGCTACACCTTC
-,-,TRBV7-2,TRBJ2-2,CASSLSGSHTGELFF,TGTGCCAGCAGCTTGTCGGGATCTCACACCGGGGAGCTGTTTTTT
TRBD1,-,TRBV5-1,TRBJ1-1,CASSAGTVDTEAFF,TGCGCCAGCAGCGCCGGGACAGTAGACACTGAAGCTTTCTTT
-,once,TRBV13,TRBJ2-7,CASSLEDKTYEQYF,TGTGCCAGCAGCTTAGAGGACAAAACCTACGAGCAGTACTTC
-,-,TRBV5-6,TRBJ1-4,CASSEGRIGEKLFF,TGTGCCAGCAGCGAAGGGAGAATCGGTGAAAAACTGTTTTTT
TRBD2,once,TRBV9,TRBJ2-3,CASNRDYTDTQYF,TGTGCCAGCAACCGGGACTACACAGATACGCAGTATTTT
-,few,TRBV18,TRBJ2-7,CASSPPGGGEQYF,TGTGCCAGCTCACCACCGGGGGGAGGCGAGCAGTACTTC
-,-,TRBV11-2,TRBJ1-5,CASSLEGGWGQPQHF,TGTGCCAGCAGCTTAGAAGGGGGATGGGGTCAGCCCCAGCATTTT
-,-,TRBV19,TRBJ2-7,CASSTQGRDEQYF,TGTGCCAGTAGTACACAGGGTCGGGACGAGCAGTACTTC
-,-,TRBV18,TRBJ2-5,CASSHLGRAGEETQYF,TGTGCCAGCTCACATCTTGGCAGGGCTGGTGAAGAGACCCAGTACTTC
-,-,TRBV13,TRBJ2-7,CASSLNLRGRYEQYF,TGTGCCAGCAGCTTAAATCTCAGGGGAAGGTACGAGCAGTACTTC
-,-,TRBV4-2,TRBJ1-6,CASSQDNVAMLGLNNSPLHF,TGTGCCAGCAGCCAAGATAACGTGGCTATGTTGGGGCTCAATAATTCACCCCTCCACTTT
TRBD1,-,TRBV9,TRBJ2-5,CASSVEVTRGETQYF,TGTGCCAGCAGCGTAGAGGTCACCAGGGGGGAGACCCAGTACTTC
TRBD1,-,TRBV19,TRBJ1-4,CASSIRGGQEKLFF,TGTGCCAGTAGTATACGCGGGGGACAGGAAAAACTGTTTTTT
TRBD1,-,TRBV5-4,TRBJ2-1,CATPMGQGDEQFF,TGTGCCACCCCGATGGGACAGGGCGATGAGCAGTTCTTC
-,once,TRBV19,TRBJ1-1,CASRPQGVPEAFF,TGTGCCAGCCGACCCCAGGGCGTCCCTGAAGCTTTCTTT
-,-,TRBV6-5,TRBJ2-7,CASSNRNFGFYEQYF,TGTGCCAGCAGTAACAGGAACTTCGGATTTTACGAGCAGTACTTC
TRBD1,few,TRBV9,TRBJ1-1,CASSLTGQPSGTEAFF,TGTGCCAGCAGCCTAACGGGACAGCCTTCGGGCACTGAAGCTTTCTTT
-,once,TRBV30,TRBJ1-4,CAYNGANEKLFF,TGTGCCTACAACGGCGCTAATGAAAAACTGTTTTTT
-,once,TRBV5-6,TRBJ1-3,CASSQPDRSGNTIYF,TGTGCCAGCAGCCAACCAGACAGGTCTGGAAACACCATATATTTT
-,-,TRBV30,TRBJ2-3,CAWIAGNGADTQYF,TGTGCCTGGATAGCCGGGAATGGAGCAGATACGCAGTATTTT
-,-,TRBV7-2,TRBJ2-7,CASSRSSYEQYF,TGTGCCAGCAGCCGTAGCTCCTACGAGCAGTACTTC
TRBD1,-,TRBV18,TRBJ1-6,CASSPREDRASPLHF,TGTGCCAGCTCACCACGGGAGGACAGGGCTTCACCCCTCCACTTT
-,once,TRBV5-1,TRBJ1-6,CASSLEGEGHTPLHF,TGCGCCAGCAGCTTGGAAGGAGAGGGGCATACACCCCTCCACTTT
-,-,TRBV6-6,TRBJ1-1,CANSPAMNTEAFF,TGTGCCAACTCACCGGCGATGAACACTGAAGCTTTCTTT
-,-,TRBV7-2,TRBJ1-1,CASSPQTVNTEAFF,TGTGCCAGCAGCCCTCAAACTGTGAACACTGAAGCTTTCTTT
TRBD1,-,TRBV9,TRBJ1-1,CASSVDRLNTEAFF,TGTGCCAGCAGCGTGGACAGGTTGAACACTGAAGCTTTCTTT
-,few,TRBV27,TRBJ2-7,CASSSRASLFYEQYF,TGTGCCAGCAGTTCCCGGGCCTCTCTTTTCTACGAGCAGTACTTC
-,few,TRBV7-2,TRBJ2-7,CASSLQSGESYEQYF,TGTGCCAGCAGCCTACAGAGTGGCGAATCCTACGAGCAGTACTTC
TRBD2,-,TRBV25-1,TRBJ2-1,CASSSGLAGRLDEQFF,TGTGCCAGCAGTTCGGGACTAGCGGGGCGCCTGGATGAGCAGTTCTTC
-,-,TRBV30,TRBJ1-2,CAWSGQGTTGYGYTF,TGTGCCTGGAGTGGGCAGGGGACTACTGGCTATGGCTACACCTTC
-,-,TRBV18,TRBJ1-1,CASSPQGTNTEAFF,TGTGCCAGCTCACCACAGGGGACGAACACTGAAGCTTTCTTT
-,-,TRBV20-1,TRBJ2-7,CSARTSYEQYF,TGCAGTGCGAGAACCTCCTACGAGCAGTACTTC
-,-,TRBV10-1,TRBJ2-1,CASSERGLNNEQFF,TGCGCCAGCAGTGAGCGAGGGTTAAACAATGAGCAGTTCTTC
-,-,TRBV5-5,TRBJ1-4,CASSLGRVEEKLFF,TGTGCCAGCAGCCTGGGCAGGGTAGAGGAAAAACTGTTTTTT
TRBD1,-,TRBV19,TRBJ2-7,CASSMGQGLLYEQYF,TGTGCCAGTAGTATGGGACAGGGGCTGTTGTACGAGCAGTACTTC
-,-,TRBV5-1,TRBJ1-1,CASGSGEGDAEAFF,TGCGCCAGCGGCTCTGGAGAGGGGGATGCTGAAGCTTTCTTT